This is a list of T cell receptor beta chains from one sample in a study of T cell responses to AZD1222 COVID-19 vaccine. Profiling relied on immunoSEQ multiplex PCR, and the TCRdb table lists in-frame clones only, not all of them. Of around 88,000 clones listed, 88% were seen once; the top ten hold less than 6%. This specimen consisted of peripheral blood, obtained on day 0 of AZD1222 vaccination. The receptors were gathered from an adult in good health. Both conserved end residues are part of each CDR3. A D gene is named only where the DNA matches it firmly. Clone size is given for some rows only: seen once, a few or many times, or a class if the clone is expanded.

clone_size	v_call	j_call	d_call	cdr3_aa	cdr3_nt
.	TRBV7-3	TRBJ1-6	TRBD1	CASSRGTANNSPLHF	TGTGCCAGCAGTCGTGGGACAGCCAATAATTCACCCCTCCACTTT
.	TRBV6-2/TRBV6-3	TRBJ2-7	.	CASSPLVTDPLSYEQYF	TGTGCCAGCAGTCCGTTAGTTACGGACCCCCTCTCCTACGAGCAGTACTTC
.	TRBV28	TRBJ2-7	.	CASSWRASYEQYF	TGTGCCAGCAGTTGGAGGGCCTCCTACGAGCAGTACTTC
.	TRBV27	TRBJ2-6	.	CASRGQIPRGANVLTF	TGTGCCAGCAGGGGTCAAATTCCCCGAGGGGCCAACGTCCTGACTTTC
.	TRBV28	TRBJ2-3	.	CASSLLAPSTDTQYF	TGTGCCAGCAGTCTTCTAGCGCCGAGCACAGATACGCAGTATTTT
.	TRBV18	TRBJ2-5	TRBD2	CASSPRSGQETQYF	TGTGCCAGCTCACCACGTAGCGGGCAAGAGACCCAGTACTTC
.	TRBV6-2/TRBV6-3	TRBJ1-6	.	CASSFVVTSPLHF	TGTGCCAGCAGCTTCGTTGTCACCTCCCCCCTCCACTTT
.	TRBV5-6	TRBJ1-2	.	CASSQGRSYTF	TGTGCCAGCAGCCAAGGACGGTCCTACACCTTC
few	TRBV27	TRBJ2-7	.	CASSFLLGDEQYF	TGTGCCAGCAGTTTCCTCCTCGGGGACGAGCAGTACTTC
.	TRBV7-9	TRBJ2-1	.	CASSLAGGNSYNEQFF	TGTGCCAGCAGCTTAGCGGGCGGGAACTCCTACAATGAGCAGTTCTTC
once	TRBV28	TRBJ2-3	TRBD2	CASSSGSLIDTQYF	TGTGCCAGCAGTAGCGGGAGTCTTATAGATACGCAGTATTTT
.	TRBV14	TRBJ2-1	TRBD2	CASSQDMPSGRAGNEQFF	TGTGCCAGCAGCCAAGATATGCCTAGCGGGAGGGCCGGAAATGAGCAGTTCTTC
.	TRBV7-6	TRBJ2-4	.	CASSLGTDPKNIQYF	TGTGCCAGCAGCTTAGGGACAGATCCCAAAAACATTCAGTACTTC
.	TRBV6-2/TRBV6-3	TRBJ1-5	.	CASSIRPNQPQHF	TGTGCCAGCAGTATAAGACCCAATCAGCCCCAGCATTTT
.	TRBV23-1	TRBJ1-5	.	CASSQGGDNSNQPQHF	TGCGCCAGCAGTCAAGGGGGCGACAATAGCAATCAGCCCCAGCATTTT
many	TRBV27	TRBJ1-5	TRBD1	CASRQGGGNQPQHF	TGTGCCAGCCGACAGGGTGGGGGCAATCAGCCCCAGCATTTT
.	TRBV9	TRBJ2-7	.	CASSPGSGTPSSYEQYF	TGTGCCAGCAGCCCGGGGAGTGGGACACCGAGCTCCTACGAGCAGTACTTC
once	TRBV19	TRBJ1-1	.	CASSVNQGRETEAFF	TGTGCCAGTAGTGTAAACCAAGGAAGGGAGACTGAAGCTTTCTTT
.	TRBV7-6	TRBJ2-1	.	CASSLGRGEQFF	TGTGCCAGCAGCTTAGGACGGGGTGAGCAGTTCTTC
.	TRBV6-2/TRBV6-3	TRBJ2-2	TRBD2	CASSSATSGSAGELFF	TGTGCCAGCAGTTCGGCCACTAGCGGGTCGGCCGGGGAGCTGTTTTTT
.	TRBV5-1	TRBJ2-7	TRBD2	CASSGTSGSTYEQYF	TGCGCCAGCAGCGGGACTAGCGGGTCTACCTACGAGCAGTACTTC
once	TRBV19	TRBJ1-6	.	CASSIGLRGTNNSPLHF	TGTGCCAGTAGTATCGGCTTAAGGGGGACCAATAATTCACCCCTCCACTTT
.	TRBV9	TRBJ1-3	.	CASSVGGNTIYF	TGTGCCAGCAGCGTAGGCGGGAACACCATATATTTT
.	TRBV19	TRBJ1-1	.	CASSPRAGPHTEAFF	TGTGCCAGTAGTCCCAGAGCAGGCCCTCACACTGAAGCTTTCTTT
.	TRBV15	TRBJ2-4	.	CATSREGERDIQYF	TGTGCCACCAGCAGAGAGGGGGAGAGGGACATTCAGTACTTC
.	TRBV28	TRBJ1-5	TRBD1	CASSQARAGGNQPQHF	TGTGCCAGCAGCCAAGCTAGGGCAGGGGGGAATCAGCCCCAGCATTTT
.	TRBV28	TRBJ1-1	.	CASPPGHLAGNLMNTEAFF	TGTGCCAGTCCCCCGGGACATTTAGCCGGAAATCTCATGAACACTGAAGCTTTCTTT
.	TRBV27	TRBJ1-6	TRBD1	CASSPGTENSPLHF	TGTGCCAGCAGCCCTGGGACAGAAAATTCACCCCTCCACTTT
once	TRBV19	TRBJ2-1	TRBD1	CASSTGDRGPPRNEQFF	TGTGCCAGTAGTACCGGGGACAGGGGGCCCCCTCGCAATGAGCAGTTCTTC
once	TRBV7-2	TRBJ2-5	TRBD2	CASSLGGEETQYF	TGTGCCAGCAGCCTGGGGGGGGAAGAGACCCAGTACTTC
.	TRBV5-1	TRBJ1-3	.	CASSFGQSSGNTIYF	TGCGCCAGCAGCTTTGGGCAGAGCTCTGGAAACACCATATATTTT
.	TRBV2	TRBJ2-1	.	CASSLDAYNEQFF	TGTGCCAGCAGCCTGGACGCCTACAATGAGCAGTTCTTC
.	TRBV7-9	TRBJ2-7	TRBD2	CASSLASDGLEGYEQYF	TGTGCCAGCAGCTTAGCGAGCGACGGACTAGAGGGATACGAGCAGTACTTC
.	TRBV15	TRBJ1-4	.	CATSRGMEEEKLFF	TGTGCCACCAGCAGAGGAATGGAGGAGGAAAAACTGTTTTTT
.	TRBV7-2	TRBJ1-2	.	CASSLGYDGYTF	TGTGCCAGCAGCTTAGGGTACGATGGCTACACCTTC
.	TRBV27	TRBJ1-6	.	CASSTSQFANSPLHF	TGTGCCAGCAGCACCTCACAATTTGCCAATTCACCCCTCCACTTT
.	TRBV11-2	TRBJ1-5	.	CASSRLGVNQPQHF	TGTGCCAGCAGCAGACTGGGGGTCAATCAGCCCCAGCATTTT
.	TRBV7-2	TRBJ2-7	.	CASSLSPGISYEQYF	TGTGCCAGCAGCTTATCGCCCGGGATCTCCTACGAGCAGTACTTC
.	TRBV9	TRBJ1-3	.	CASSVGAGRSGNTIYF	TGTGCCAGCAGCGTAGGGGCAGGGCGAAGTGGAAACACCATATATTTT
.	TRBV11-3	TRBJ2-1	.	CASSLDLREGGEQFF	TGTGCCAGCAGCTTAGATCTTAGAGAGGGTGGTGAGCAGTTCTTC
.	TRBV7-9	TRBJ2-1	.	CASSAGGRGNEQFF	TGTGCCAGCAGCGCCGGGGGTAGAGGCAATGAGCAGTTCTTC